This T cell receptor (beta chain) was observed in a study of Graves' ophthalmopathy and Graves' hyperthyroidism. Study at large: The blood sample was drawn at first diagnosis and before any treatment.

This clonotype was counted many times. Its specificity is not known. Diagnosis was based on clinical symptoms, serum thyroxine, TRAb, thyroid ultrasound and orbital computed tomography. Points from the study as a whole: The 13-signature model separated ophthalmopathy from stable hyperthyroidism at around 88% sensitivity and roughly 80% specificity.

Scientists amplified the TCR beta CDR3 regions from RNA transcripts. An initial RT-PCR round employing HTBI primers preceded a second-round multiplex PCR. TCRdb recomputed calls from the multiplex PCR reads with MiXCR, one row per CDR3 protein. The repertoire includes a few hundred thousand distinct CDR3 sequences, about 17% of them detected once, and about 2.4% sits in the top ten. The sequencing sample was made of peripheral blood. This sequence originates from an adult woman with stable Graves' hyperthyroidism.

The CDR3 DNA follows: TGTGCCAGCAGCCCCCACCGCCGACAGGGTCGGGACACCGGGGAGCTGTTTTTT. This sequence encodes CASSPHRRQGRDTGELFF. The V call is TRBV9, the J call TRBJ2-2; 7 bases align to TRBD1. The CDR3 consists of 18 residues. Germline V CDR1 and CDR2: SGDLS, YYNGEE. With 4 bases clipped from V and 3 bases from J, the junction kept 15 bases outside the gene matches. The full variable domain, rest sourced from reference TRBV9 and TRBJ2-2, is DSGVTQTPKHLITATGQRVTLRCSPRSGDLSVYWYQQSLDQGLQFLIQYYNGEERAKGNILERFSAQQFPDLHSELNLSSLELGDSALYFCASSPHRRQGRDTGELFFGEGSRLTVL.